The 9 T cell receptor beta chains below were found in one sample sequenced in a study of blood T cell repertoires in COVID-19. Profiled with immunoSEQ multiplex PCR; TCRdb holds only in-frame clones, not every one. Among hundreds of thousands of clones listed, roughly 91% were seen once. The sequenced sample consisted of PBMCs or T cells enriched from blood (not recorded which). The source is a woman aged 25 to 39 with acute COVID-19.

The chain recombines TRBV9 with TRBJ2-7; 7 bases map to TRBD1. The CDR3 loop spans 15 amino acids. The V segment lost 2 bases and the J segment 6 bases; nucleotides outside the gene matches: 11. The germline CDR1 and CDR2 sequences are SGDLS and YYNGEE. CDR3 coding DNA: TGTGCCAGCAGCGTCAGGGGACAGTCGTATGGCGAGCAGTACTTC. Translating gives CASSVRGQSYGEQYF.

V is TRBV6-2 or TRBV6-3 and J is TRBJ1-2; D not resolved. V shed 4 bases and J shed 4 bases, with 16 bases lying between them. CDR1 is MNHEY and CDR2 is SVGEGT in the germline V gene. The CDR3 length is 15 residues. CDR3 in DNA: TGTGCCAGCAGTTCGCGAATTGTAGCGAGCTATGGCTACACCTTC. This codes for CASSSRIVASYGYTF.

The chain employs TRBV3-1 (or the pseudogene TRBV3-2) and TRBJ1-2; D might be TRBD1 (6 bases). V lost 4 bases and J 7 bases, leaving 16 bases between the germline ends. The CDR3 is 14 amino acids. The germline V gene has CDR1 LGHDT and CDR2 YNNKEL (reference sequence). The CDR3, as DNA: TGTGCCAGCAGCCGCGAGCGGGGGGCGAGTGGCTACACCTTC. Its protein product is CASSRERGASGYTF.

The J gene is TRBJ2-2, the V gene TRBV29-1; D not certain. Germline CDR1 and CDR2: SQVTM and ANQGSEA. The CDR3 extends over 13 amino acids. V lost 3 bases, J lost 0 bases, and 5 bases lay in between. CDR3 in amino acids: CSVDFANTGELFF. The CDR3 region has the DNA TGCAGCGTTGACTTCGCGAACACCGGGGAGCTGTTTTTT.

Points on this clone: The identical CDR3 is also encoded by other nucleotide sequences in the sample. This rearrangement joins TRBV4-1 to TRBJ1-5; the match to TRBD1 covers 7 bases. The V and J ends lost 3 bases and 4 bases, in that order; junction bases with no gene match: 6. CDR3 length equals 15 residues. CDR1 is MGHRA, CDR2 YSYEKL, per germline. CDR3 region: CASSQGDSSNQPQHF. CDR3 nucleotides: TGCGCCAGCAGCCAGGGGGACAGTTCTAATCAGCCCCAGCATTTT.

This chain connects TRBV27 to TRBJ1-1, with 10 bases lining up with TRBD1. Germline V gene sequence: CDR1 MNHEY, CDR2 SMNVEV (reference sequence). The CDR3 length is 17 residues. The V and J ends lost 6 bases and 1 base, in that order; junction bases with no gene match: 11. CDR3 amino acids: CASSHDRGLAGNTEAFF. CDR3 in DNA: TGTGCCAGCAGCCATGACAGGGGGCTGGCGGGGAACACTGAAGCTTTCTTT.

CDR3 sequence reads: CASSSTGGFTEAFF. CDR3 nucleotide sequence: TGTGCCAGCAGCTCCACAGGGGGCTTCACTGAAGCTTTCTTT. The V call is TRBV25-1, the J call TRBJ1-1; 9 bases are a match to TRBD1. Germline V gene data show CDR1 as MGHDK and CDR2 as SYGVNS. The CDR3 covers 14 residues. V lost 6 bases and J lost 4; bases outside the gene matches: 6.

Worth noting for this clone: The junction shows a germline mismatch at one end, possibly a read error. This chain uses TRBV25-1 with TRBJ2-3; a weak D match, TRBD1 (6 bases). Germline V gene sequence: CDR1 MGHDK, CDR2 SYGVNS. This CDR3 is 11 amino acids long. CDR3 bases: TGTGCCAGCCAGACAGGAAAGGTATTTTTTTTT. It translates to CASQTGKVFFF.

The chain combines TRBV16 with TRBJ1-4; TRBD1 aligns across 7 bases. V was clipped by 2 bases and J by 7 bases; unmatched bases: 10. CDR3 length: 16 amino acids. The V gene's germline CDR1 is KGHSY and CDR2 FQNENV. CDR3 amino acids: CASSQEGRGRIEKLFF. DNA for the CDR3: TGTGCCAGCAGCCAAGAGGGTAGGGGGCGAATTGAAAAACTGTTTTTT. The full variable domain, with the rest looked up from reference TRBV16 and TRBJ1-4, is GEEVAQTPKHLVRGEGQKAKLYCAPIKGHSYVFWYQQVLKNEFKFLISFQNENVFDETGMPKERFSAKCLPNSPCSLEIQATKLEDSAVYFCASSQEGRGRIEKLFFGSGTQLSVL.